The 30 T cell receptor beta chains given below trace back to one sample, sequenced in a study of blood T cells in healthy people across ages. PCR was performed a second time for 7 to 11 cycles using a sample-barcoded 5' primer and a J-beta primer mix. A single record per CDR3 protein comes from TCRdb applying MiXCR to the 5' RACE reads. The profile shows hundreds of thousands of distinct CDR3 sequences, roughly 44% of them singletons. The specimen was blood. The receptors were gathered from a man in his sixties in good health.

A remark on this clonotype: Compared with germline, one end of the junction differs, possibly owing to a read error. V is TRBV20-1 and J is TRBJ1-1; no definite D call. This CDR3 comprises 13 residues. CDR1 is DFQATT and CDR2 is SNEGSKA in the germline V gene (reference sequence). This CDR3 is CSARQTLNAEAFF. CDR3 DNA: TGCAGTGCTAGACAGACCTTGAACGCTGAAGCTTTCTTT.

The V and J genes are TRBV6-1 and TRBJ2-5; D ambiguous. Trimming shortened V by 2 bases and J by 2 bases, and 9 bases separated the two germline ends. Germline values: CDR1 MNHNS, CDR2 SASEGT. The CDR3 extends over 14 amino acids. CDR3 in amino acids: CASSEMGYQETQYF. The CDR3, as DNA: TGTGCCAGCAGTGAAATGGGGTATCAAGAGACCCAGTACTTC.

The CDR3 DNA reads TGTGCCAGCACCCCGGTGAGGACTGAAGCTTTCTTT. The encoded protein is CASTPVRTEAFF. The chain is built from TRBV7-9 and TRBJ1-1, with no clear D. V was cut by 7 bases and J by 5 bases, with 11 bases left in between. The CDR3 has 12 residues. CDR1 SEHNR and CDR2 FQNEAQ come from the germline V gene (reference sequence).

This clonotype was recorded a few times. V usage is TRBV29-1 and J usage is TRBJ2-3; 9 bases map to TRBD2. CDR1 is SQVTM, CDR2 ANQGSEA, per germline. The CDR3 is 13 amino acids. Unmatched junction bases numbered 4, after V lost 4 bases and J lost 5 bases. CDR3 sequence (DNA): TGCAGCGTTGCGCGGGGGGGAGGAGATACGCAGTATTTT. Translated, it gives CSVARGGGDTQYF.

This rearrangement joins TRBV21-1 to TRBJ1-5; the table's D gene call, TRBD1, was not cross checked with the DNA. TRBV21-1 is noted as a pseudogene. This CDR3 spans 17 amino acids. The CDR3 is CASSDLAGWGSNQPQHF. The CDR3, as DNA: TGTGCCAGCAGCGACCTGGCAGGGTGGGGTAGCAATCAGCCCCAGCATTTT.

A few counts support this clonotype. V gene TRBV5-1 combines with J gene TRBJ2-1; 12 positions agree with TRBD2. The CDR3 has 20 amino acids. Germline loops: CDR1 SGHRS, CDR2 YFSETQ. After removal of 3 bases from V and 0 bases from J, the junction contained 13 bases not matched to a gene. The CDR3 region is CASSWGLTSGGLYSYNEQFF. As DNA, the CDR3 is TGCGCCAGCAGCTGGGGCCTGACTAGCGGGGGCCTATACTCCTACAATGAGCAGTTCTTC.

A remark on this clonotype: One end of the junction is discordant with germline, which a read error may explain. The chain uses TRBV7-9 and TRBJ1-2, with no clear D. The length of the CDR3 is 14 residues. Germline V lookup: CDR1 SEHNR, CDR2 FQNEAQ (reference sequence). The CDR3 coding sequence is TGCGCCAGCAGCTTACCCGGCCTTAACTATGGCTACACCTTC. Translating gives CASSLPGLNYGYTF. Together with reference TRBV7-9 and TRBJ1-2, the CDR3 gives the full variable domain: DTGVSQNPRHKITKRGQNVTFRCDPISEHNRLYWYRQTLGQGPEFLTYFQNEAQLEKSRLLSDRFSAERPKGSFSTLEIQRTEQGDSAMYLCASSLPGLNYGYTFGSGTRLTVV.

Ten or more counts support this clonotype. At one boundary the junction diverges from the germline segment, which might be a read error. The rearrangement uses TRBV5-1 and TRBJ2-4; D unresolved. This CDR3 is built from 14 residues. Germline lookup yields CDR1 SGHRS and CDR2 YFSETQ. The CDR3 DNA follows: TGTGCCAGCAGCTCTTCCCTAGCCAAAAACATTCAGTACTTC. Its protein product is CASSSSLAKNIQYF.

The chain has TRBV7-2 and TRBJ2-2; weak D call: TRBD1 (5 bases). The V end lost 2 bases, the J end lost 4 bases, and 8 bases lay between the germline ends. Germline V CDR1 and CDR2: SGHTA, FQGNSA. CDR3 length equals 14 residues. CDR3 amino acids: CASSLQGTTGELFF. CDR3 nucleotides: TGTGCCAGCAGCTTACAGGGAACCACCGGGGAGCTGTTTTTT.

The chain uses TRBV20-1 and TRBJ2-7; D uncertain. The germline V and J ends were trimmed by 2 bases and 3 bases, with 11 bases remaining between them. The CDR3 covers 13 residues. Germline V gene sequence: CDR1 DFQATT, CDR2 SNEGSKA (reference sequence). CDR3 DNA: TGCAGTGCTAGATATTCTGGCAGCTACGAGCAGTACTTC. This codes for CSARYSGSYEQYF.

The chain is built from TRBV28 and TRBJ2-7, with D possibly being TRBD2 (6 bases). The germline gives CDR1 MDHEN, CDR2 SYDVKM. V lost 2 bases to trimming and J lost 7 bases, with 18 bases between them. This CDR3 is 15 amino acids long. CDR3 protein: CASSLGGVRYNEQYF. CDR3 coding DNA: TGTGCCAGCAGTTTAGGCGGGGTAAGGTACAATGAGCAGTACTTC.

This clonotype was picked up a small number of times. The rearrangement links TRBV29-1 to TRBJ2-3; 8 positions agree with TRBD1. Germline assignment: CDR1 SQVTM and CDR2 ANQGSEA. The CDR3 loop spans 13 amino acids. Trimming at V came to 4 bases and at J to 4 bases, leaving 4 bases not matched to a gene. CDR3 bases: TGCAGCGTTGGGGACAGGAGCCCAGATACGCAGTATTTT. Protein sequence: CSVGDRSPDTQYF.

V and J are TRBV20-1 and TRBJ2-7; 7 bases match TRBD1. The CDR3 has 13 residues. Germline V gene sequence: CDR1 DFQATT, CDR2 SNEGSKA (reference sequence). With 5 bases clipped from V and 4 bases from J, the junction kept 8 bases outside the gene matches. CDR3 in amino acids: CSAPRQGSYEQYF. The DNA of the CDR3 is TGCAGTGCTCCGAGACAGGGCAGTTACGAGCAGTACTTC.

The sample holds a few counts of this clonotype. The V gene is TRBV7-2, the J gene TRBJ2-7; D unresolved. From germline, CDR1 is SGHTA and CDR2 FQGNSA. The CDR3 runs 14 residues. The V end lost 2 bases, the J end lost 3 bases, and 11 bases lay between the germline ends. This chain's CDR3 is CASSLMRQNYEQYF. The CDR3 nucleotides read TGTGCCAGCAGCTTAATGCGGCAGAACTACGAGCAGTACTTC.

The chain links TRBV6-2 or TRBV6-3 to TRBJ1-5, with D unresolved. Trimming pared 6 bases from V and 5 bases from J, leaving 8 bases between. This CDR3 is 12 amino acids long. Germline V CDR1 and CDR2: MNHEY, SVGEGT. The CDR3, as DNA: TGTGCCAGCAGCCGGAGGGATCAGCCCCAGCATTTT. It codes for CASSRRDQPQHF.

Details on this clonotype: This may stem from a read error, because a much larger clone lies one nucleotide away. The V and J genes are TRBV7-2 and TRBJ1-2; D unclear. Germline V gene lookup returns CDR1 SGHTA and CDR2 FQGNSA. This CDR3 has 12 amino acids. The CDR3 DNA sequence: TGTGCCAGCAACTTAGGAGGGCGTGGCTACACCTTC. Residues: CASNLGGRGYTF.

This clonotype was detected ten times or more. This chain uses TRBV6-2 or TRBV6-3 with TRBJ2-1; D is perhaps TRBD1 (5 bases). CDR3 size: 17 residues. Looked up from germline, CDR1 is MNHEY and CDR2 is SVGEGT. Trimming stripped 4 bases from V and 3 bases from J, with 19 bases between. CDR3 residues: CASSFPSAQGFYNEQFF. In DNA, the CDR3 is TGTGCCAGCAGTTTTCCATCTGCCCAGGGATTCTACAATGAGCAGTTCTTC.

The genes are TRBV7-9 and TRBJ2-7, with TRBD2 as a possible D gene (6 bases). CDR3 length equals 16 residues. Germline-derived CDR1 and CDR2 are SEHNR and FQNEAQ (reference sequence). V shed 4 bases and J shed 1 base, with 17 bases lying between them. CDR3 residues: CASSSSPRGRSYEQYF. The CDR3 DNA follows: TGTGCCAGCAGCTCCTCGCCGCGGGGACGATCCTACGAGCAGTACTTC. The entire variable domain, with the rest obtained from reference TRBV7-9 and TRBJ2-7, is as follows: DTGVSQNPRHKITKRGQNVTFRCDPISEHNRLYWYRQTLGQGPEFLTYFQNEAQLEKSRLLSDRFSAERPKGSFSTLEIQRTEQGDSAMYLCASSSSPRGRSYEQYFGPGTRLTVT.

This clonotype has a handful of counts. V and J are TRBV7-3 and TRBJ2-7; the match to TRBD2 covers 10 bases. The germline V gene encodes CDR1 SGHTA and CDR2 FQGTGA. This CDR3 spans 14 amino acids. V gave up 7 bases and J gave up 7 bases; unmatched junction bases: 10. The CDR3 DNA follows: TGTGCCAGCAAACCAGCGGGGGGGTACAATGAGCAGTACTTC. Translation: CASKPAGGYNEQYF.

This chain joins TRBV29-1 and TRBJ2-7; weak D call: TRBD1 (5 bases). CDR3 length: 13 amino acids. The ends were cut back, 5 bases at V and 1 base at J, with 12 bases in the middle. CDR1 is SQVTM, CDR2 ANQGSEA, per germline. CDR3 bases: TGCAGCGTTATCAAGGGGCGATCCTACGAGCAGTACTTC. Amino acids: CSVIKGRSYEQYF.

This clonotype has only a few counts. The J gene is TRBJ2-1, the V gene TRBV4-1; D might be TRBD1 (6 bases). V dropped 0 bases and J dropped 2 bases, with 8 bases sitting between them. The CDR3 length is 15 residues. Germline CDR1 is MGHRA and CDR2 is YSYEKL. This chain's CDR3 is CASSQEGTPYNEQFF. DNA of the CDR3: TGCGCCAGCAGCCAAGAGGGGACACCCTACAATGAGCAGTTCTTC.

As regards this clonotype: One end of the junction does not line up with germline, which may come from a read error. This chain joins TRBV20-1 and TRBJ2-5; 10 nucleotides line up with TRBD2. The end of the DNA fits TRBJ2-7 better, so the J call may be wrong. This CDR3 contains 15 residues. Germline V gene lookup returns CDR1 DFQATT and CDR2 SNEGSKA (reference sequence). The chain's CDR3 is CSASPLAGMTREQYF. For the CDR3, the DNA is TGTAGTGCCAGCCCACTAGCGGGGATGACACGCGAGCAGTACTTC.

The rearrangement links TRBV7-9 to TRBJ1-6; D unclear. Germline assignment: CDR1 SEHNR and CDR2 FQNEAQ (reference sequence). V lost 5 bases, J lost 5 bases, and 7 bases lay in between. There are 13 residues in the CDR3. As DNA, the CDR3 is TGTGCCAGCAGCGACTTCCATAATTCACCCCTCCACTTT. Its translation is CASSDFHNSPLHF.

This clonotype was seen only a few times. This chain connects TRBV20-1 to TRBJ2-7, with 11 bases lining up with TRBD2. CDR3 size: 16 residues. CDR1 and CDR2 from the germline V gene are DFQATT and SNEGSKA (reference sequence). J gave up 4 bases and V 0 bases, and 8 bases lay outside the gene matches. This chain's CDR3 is CSARDSSGGTGYEQYF. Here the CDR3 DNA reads TGCAGTGCTAGAGATTCTAGCGGGGGGACAGGGTACGAGCAGTACTTC.

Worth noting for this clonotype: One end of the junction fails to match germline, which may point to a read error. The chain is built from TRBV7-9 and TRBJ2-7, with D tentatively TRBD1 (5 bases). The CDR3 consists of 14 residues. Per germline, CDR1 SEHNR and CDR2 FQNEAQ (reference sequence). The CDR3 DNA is TGTGCCAGCAGCGTAGCAGGGTCCTCCTACGAGCAGTACTTC. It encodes CASSVAGSSYEQYF.

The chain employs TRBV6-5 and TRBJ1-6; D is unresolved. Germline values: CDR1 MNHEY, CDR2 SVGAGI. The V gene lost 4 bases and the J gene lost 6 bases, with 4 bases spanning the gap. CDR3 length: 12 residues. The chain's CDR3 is CASSSRNSPLHF. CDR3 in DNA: TGTGCCAGCAGTTCCCGTAATTCACCCCTCCACTTT.

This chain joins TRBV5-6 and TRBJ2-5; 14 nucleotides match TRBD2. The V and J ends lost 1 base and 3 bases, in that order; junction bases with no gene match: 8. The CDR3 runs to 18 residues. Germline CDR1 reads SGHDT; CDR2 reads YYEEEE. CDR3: CASSLWGLAGEDEETQYF. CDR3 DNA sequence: TGTGCCAGCAGCTTGTGGGGACTAGCGGGGGAGGACGAAGAGACCCAGTACTTC.

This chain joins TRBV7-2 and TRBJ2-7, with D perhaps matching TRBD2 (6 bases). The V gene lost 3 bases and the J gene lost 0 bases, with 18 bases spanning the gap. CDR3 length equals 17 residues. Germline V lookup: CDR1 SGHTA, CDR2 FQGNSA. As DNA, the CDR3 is TGTGCCAGCAGCTTCTACCTAGATAGCGGCAGCTCCTACGAGCAGTACTTC. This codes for CASSFYLDSGSSYEQYF.

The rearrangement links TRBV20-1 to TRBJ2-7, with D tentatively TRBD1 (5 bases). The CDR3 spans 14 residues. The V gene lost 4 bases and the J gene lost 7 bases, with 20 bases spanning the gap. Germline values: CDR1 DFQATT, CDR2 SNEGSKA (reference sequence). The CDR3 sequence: CSAKGPGPAREQYF. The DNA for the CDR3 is TGCAGTGCTAAGGGGCCGGGCCCGGCTAGGGAGCAGTACTTC.

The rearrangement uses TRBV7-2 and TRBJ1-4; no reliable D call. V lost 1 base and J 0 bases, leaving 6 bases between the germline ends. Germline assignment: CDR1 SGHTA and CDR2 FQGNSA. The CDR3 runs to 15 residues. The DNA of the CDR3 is TGTGCCAGCAGCTTAGAACCATCAACTAATGAAAAACTGTTTTTT. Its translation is CASSLEPSTNEKLFF.